This T cell receptor beta chain was identified in a study of CD8+CD57+ T cells in acquired aplastic anemia. Across the study: Mean DNA quantity obtained from sorted CD4+ and CD8+ cells was 3 to 3.5 ug.

It was genomic DNA that served as the template for profiling TCR beta VDJ and CDR3. TCRdb analysed the reads with MiXCR anew, one entry per CDR3 protein. The sample contains under 150,000 distinct CDR3 sequences, around two fifths of which appear only once. V dropped 6 bases and J dropped 5; count of bases not matched to a gene: 7. The length of the CDR3 is 14 residues. Germline V gene lookup returns CDR1 LNHNV and CDR2 YYDKDF (reference sequence). Sequencing was done on a sample of sorted CD4+, CD8+, or CD8+CD57+ T cells (not recorded which) from PBMCs. V is TRBV15 and J is TRBJ2-5, with 9 bases matching TRBD2. This clonotype was obtained from a human donor in good health, serving as a control. The CDR3 region is CATRSAGGPETQYF. The CDR3 nucleotides are TGTGCCACCAGGTCGGCGGGGGGGCCGGAGACCCAGTACTTC.